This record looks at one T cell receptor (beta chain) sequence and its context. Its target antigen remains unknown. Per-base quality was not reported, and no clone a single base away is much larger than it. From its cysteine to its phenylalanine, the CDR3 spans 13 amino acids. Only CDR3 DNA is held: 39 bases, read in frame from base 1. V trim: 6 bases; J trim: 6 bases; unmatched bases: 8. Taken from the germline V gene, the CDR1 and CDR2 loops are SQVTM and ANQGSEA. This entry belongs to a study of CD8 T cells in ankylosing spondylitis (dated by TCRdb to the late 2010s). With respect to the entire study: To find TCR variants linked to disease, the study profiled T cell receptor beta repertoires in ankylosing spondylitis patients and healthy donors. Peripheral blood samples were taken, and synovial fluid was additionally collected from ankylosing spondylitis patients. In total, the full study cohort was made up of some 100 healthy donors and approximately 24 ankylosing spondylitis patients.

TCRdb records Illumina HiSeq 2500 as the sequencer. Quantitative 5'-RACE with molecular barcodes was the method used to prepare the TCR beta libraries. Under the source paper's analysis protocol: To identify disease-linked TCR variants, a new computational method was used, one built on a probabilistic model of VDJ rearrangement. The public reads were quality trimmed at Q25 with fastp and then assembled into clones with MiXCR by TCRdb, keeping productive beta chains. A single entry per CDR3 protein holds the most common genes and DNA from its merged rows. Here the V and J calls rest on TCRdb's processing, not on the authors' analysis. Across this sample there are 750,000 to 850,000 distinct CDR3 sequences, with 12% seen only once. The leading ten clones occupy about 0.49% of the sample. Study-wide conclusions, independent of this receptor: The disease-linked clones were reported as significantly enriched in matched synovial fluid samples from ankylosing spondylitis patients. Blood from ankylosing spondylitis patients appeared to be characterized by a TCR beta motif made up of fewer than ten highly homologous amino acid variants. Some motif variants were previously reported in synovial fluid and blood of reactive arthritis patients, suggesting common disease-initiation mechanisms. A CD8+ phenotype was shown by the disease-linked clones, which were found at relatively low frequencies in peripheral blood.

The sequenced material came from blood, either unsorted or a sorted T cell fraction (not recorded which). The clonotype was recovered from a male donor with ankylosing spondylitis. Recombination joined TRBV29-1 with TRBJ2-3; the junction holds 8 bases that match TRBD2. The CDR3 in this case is CSVLGLDLDTQYF. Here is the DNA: TGCAGCGTACTGGGACTAGATCTTGATACGCAGTATTTT.